This note documents a single TCR beta chain sequence. Losses at the gene ends were 4 bases for V and 3 bases for J; bases not matched to a gene: 4. The CDR3 length is 14 residues. CDR1 is LGHNA, CDR2 YNFKEQ, per germline. The data were obtained in a study of blood T cell repertoires in COVID-19. TCRdb keeps only in-frame clones here, not all; method: immunoSEQ multiplex PCR. The table records about 150,000 clones, 84% of them present only once. Sequencing used peripheral blood. V and J are TRBV4-2 and TRBJ1-1; 8 positions match TRBD1. The origin of this receptor is a woman aged 45 to 65 with acute or convalescent COVID-19. The CDR3 region is CASSPTGDDTEAFF. CDR3 coding DNA: TGTGCCAGCAGCCCGACAGGGGATGACACTGAAGCTTTCTTT.